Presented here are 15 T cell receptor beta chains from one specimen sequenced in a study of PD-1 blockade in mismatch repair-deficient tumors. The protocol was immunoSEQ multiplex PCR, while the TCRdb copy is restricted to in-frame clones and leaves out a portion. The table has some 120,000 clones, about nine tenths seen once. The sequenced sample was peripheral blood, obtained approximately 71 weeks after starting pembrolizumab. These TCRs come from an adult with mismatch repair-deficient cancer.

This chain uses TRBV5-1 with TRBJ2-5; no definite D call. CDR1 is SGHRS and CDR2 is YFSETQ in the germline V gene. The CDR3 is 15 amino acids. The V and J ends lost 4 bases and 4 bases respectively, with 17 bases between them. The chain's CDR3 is CASSPSLSSGETQYF. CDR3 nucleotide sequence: TGCGCCAGCAGCCCGAGTTTGTCCTCAGGAGAGACCCAGTACTTC.

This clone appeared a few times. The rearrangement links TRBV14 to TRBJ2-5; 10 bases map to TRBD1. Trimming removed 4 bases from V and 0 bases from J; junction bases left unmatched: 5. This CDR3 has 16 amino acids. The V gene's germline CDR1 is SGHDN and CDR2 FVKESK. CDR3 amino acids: CASSPRTGGNQETQYF. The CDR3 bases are TGTGCCAGCAGCCCTCGGACAGGGGGGAACCAAGAGACCCAGTACTTC.

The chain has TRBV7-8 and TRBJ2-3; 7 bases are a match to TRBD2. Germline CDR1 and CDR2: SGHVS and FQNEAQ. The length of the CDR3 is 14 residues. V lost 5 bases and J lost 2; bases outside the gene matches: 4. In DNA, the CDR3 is TGTGCCAGCAGCCCGAGCGGGGCCACAGATACGCAGTATTTT. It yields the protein CASSPSGATDTQYF.

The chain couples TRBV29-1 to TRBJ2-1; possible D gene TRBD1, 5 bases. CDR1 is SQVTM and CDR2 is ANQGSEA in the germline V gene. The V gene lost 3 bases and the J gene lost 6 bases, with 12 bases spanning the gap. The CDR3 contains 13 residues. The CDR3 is CSVDPLGVNEQFF. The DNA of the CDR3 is TGCAGCGTTGATCCTTTAGGGGTCAATGAGCAGTTCTTC.

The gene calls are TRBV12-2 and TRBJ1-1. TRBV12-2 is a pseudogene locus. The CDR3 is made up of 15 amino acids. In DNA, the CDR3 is TGTGCAAGTCGCTTAGTCATTCCGGTGAACACTGAAGCTTTCTTT. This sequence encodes CASRLVIPVNTEAFF.

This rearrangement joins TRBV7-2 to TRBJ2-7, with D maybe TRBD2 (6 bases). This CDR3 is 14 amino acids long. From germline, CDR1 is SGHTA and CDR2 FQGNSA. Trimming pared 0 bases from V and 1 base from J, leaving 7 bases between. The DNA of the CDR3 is TGTGCCAGCAGCTTAGCCGGGACTTCCTACGAGCAGTACTTC. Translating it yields CASSLAGTSYEQYF.

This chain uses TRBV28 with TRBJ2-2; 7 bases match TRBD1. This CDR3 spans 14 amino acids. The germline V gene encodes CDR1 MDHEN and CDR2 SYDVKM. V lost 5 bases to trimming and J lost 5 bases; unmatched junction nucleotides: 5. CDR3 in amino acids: CASSTDRVTGELFF. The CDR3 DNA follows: TGTGCCAGCAGTACCGACAGGGTTACCGGGGAGCTGTTTTTT.

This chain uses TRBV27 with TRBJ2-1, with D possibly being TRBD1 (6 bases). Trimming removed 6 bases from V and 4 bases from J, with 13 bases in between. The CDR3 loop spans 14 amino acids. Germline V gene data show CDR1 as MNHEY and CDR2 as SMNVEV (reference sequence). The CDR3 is CASRQGEGYNEQFF. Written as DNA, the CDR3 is TGTGCCAGCAGACAGGGAGAAGGATACAATGAGCAGTTCTTC.

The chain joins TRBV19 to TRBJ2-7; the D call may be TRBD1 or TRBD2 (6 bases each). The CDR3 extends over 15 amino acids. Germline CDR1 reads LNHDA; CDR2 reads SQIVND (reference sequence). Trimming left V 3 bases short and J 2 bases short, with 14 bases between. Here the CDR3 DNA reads TGTGCCAGTAGTATCCGGGGGCACGGTGCCTACGAGCAGTACTTC. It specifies CASSIRGHGAYEQYF.

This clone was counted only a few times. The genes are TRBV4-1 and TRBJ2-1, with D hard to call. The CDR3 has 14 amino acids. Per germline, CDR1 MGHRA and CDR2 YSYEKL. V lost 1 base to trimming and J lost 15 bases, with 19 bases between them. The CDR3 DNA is TGCGCCAGCAGCCAAGGGGTGGACGGGCGTCGCACGTTCTTC. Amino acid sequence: CASSQGVDGRRTFF.

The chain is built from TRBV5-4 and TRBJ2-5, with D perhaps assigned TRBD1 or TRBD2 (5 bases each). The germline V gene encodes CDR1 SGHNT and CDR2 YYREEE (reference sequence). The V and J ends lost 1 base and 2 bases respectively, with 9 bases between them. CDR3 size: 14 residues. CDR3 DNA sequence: TGTGCCAGCAGCTTGCCCGGGGCGCAAGAGACCCAGTACTTC. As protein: CASSLPGAQETQYF.

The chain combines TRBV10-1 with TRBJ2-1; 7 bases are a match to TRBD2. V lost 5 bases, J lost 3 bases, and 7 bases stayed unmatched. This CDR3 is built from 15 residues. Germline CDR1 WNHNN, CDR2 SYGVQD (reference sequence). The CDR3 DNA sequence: TGCGCCAGCAGTCCTAGCGGTAGTCACTACAATGAGCAGTTCTTC. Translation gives CASSPSGSHYNEQFF.

CDR3 coding DNA: TGTGCCAGCAGCCAAGATCCCCGAGGGACGGCGGGAGGCTTCACAGATACGCAGTATTTT. Its translation is CASSQDPRGTAGGFTDTQYF. The chain joins TRBV4-2 to TRBJ2-3, with 8 bases matching TRBD2. Germline trimming cut 0 bases from V and 2 bases from J; bases unmatched to any gene: 16. Germline loops: CDR1 LGHNA, CDR2 YNFKEQ. The length of the CDR3 is 20 residues.

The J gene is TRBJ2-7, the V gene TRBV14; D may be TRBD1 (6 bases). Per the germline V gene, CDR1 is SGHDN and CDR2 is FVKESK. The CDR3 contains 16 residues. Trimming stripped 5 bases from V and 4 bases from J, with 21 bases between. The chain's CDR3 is CASSSHTGTYLYEQYF. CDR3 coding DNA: TGTGCCAGCAGCTCTCATACCGGGACATATCTATACGAGCAGTACTTC.

The CDR3, as DNA: TGTGCCAGCAGTTTATCGACTAGCGGGCCTAGCACAGATACGCAGTATTTT. It is translated as CASSLSTSGPSTDTQYF. V usage is TRBV27 and J usage is TRBJ2-3; 10 nucleotides align to TRBD2. CDR3 length equals 17 residues. The germline V gene has CDR1 MNHEY and CDR2 SMNVEV (reference sequence). The V segment lost 0 bases and the J segment 0 bases; nucleotides outside the gene matches: 3.